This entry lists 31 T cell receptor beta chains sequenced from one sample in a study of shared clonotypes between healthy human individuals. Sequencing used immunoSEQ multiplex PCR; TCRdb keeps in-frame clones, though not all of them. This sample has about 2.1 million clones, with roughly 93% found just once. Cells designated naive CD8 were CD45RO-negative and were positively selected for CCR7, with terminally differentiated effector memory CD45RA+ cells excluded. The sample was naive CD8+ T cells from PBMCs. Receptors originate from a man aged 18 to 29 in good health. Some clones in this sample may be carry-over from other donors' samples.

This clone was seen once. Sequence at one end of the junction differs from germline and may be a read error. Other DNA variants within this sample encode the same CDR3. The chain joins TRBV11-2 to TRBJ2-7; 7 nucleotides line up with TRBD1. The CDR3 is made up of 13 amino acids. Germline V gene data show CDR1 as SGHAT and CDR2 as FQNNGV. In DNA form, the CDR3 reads TGTGCCAGCAGCTCGGGACAGCCTTACGAGCAGTATTTC. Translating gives CASSSGQPYEQYF.

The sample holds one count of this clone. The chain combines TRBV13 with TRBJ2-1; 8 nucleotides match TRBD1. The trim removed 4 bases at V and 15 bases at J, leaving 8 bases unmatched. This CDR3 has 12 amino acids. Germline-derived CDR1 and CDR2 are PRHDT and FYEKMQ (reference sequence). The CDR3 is CASSSTTGGLFF. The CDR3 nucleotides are TGTGCCAGCAGCTCCACAACAGGGGGGTTGTTCTTC.

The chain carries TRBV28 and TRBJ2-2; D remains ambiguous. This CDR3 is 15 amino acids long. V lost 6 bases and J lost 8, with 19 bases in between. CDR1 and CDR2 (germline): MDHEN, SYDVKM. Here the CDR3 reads CASSNTLGVGGELFF. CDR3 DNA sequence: TGTGCCAGCAGCAACACCCTTGGGGTTGGTGGGGAGCTGTTTTTT.

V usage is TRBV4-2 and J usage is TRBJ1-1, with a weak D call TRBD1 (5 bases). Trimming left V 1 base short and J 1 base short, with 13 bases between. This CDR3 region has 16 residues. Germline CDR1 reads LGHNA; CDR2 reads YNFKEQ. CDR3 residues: CASSQGVGRQNTEAFF. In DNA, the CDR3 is TGTGCCAGCAGCCAAGGGGTGGGACGCCAGAACACTGAAGCTTTCTTT.

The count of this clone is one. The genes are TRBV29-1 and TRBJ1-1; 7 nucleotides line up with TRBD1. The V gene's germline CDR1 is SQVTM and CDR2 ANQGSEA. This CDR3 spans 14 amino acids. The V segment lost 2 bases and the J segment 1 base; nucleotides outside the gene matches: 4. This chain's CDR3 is CSVETRDRNTEAFF. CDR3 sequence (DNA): TGCAGCGTTGAAACCCGGGACAGGAACACTGAAGCTTTCTTT.

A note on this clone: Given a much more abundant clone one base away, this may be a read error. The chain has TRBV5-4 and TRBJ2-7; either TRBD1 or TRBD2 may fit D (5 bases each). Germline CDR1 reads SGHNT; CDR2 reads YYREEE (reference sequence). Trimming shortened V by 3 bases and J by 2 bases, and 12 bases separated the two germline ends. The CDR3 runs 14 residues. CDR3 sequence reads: CASSSGTAAYEQYF. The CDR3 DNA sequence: TGTGCCAGCAGCTCCGGGACGGCAGCCTACGAGCAGTACTTC.

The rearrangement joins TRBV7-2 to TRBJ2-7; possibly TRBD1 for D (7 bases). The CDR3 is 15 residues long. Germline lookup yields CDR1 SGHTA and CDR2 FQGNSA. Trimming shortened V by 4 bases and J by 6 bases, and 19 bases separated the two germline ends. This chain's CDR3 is CASSSIGQEGSEQYF. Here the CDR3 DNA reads TGTGCCAGCAGCTCCATCGGACAGGAGGGCAGCGAGCAGTACTTC.

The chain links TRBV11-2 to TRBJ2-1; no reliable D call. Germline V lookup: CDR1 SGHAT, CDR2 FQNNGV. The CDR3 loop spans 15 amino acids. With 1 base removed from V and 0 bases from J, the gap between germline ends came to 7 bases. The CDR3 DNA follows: TGTGCCAGCAGCTTAGTCCCTAGCTCCTACAATGAGCAGTTCTTC. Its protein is CASSLVPSSYNEQFF. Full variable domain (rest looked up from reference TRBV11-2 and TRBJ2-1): EAGVAQSPRYKIIEKRQSVAFWCNPISGHATLYWYQQILGQGPKLLIQFQNNGVVDDSQLPKDRFSAERLKGVDSTLKIQPAKLEDSAVYLCASSLVPSSYNEQFFGPGTRLTVL.

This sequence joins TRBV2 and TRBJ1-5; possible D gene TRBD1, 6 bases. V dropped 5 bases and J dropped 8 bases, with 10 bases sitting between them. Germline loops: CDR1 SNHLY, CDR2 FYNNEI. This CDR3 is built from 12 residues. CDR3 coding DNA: TGTGCCAGCAGTCAAGGGGGGGAGCCCCAGCATTTT. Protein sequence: CASSQGGEPQHF. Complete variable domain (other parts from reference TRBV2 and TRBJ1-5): EPEVTQTPSHQVTQMGQEVILRCVPISNHLYFYWYRQILGQKVEFLVSFYNNEISEKSEIFDDQFSVERPDGSNFTLKIRSTKLEDSAMYFCASSQGGEPQHFGDGTRLSIL.

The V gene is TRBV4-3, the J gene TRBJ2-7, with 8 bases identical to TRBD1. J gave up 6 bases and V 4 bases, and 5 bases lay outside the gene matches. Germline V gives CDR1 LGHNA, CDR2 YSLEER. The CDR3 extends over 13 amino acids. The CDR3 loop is CASSPGQGGEQYF. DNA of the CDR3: TGCGCCAGCAGCCCCGGACAGGGTGGCGAGCAGTACTTC.

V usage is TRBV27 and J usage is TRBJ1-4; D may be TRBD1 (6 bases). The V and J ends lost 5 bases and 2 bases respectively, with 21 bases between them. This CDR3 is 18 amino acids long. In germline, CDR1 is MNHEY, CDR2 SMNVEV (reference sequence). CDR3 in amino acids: CASSEKVPITGTNEKLFF. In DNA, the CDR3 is TGTGCCAGCAGTGAGAAGGTTCCGATCACAGGGACTAATGAAAAACTGTTTTTT.

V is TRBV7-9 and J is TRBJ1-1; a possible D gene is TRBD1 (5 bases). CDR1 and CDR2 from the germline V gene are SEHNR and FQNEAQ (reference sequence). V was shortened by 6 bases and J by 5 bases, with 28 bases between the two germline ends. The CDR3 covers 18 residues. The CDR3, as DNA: TGTGCCAGCAGGTCAGGGACTGGCGGGTTTGAAGGGTTTACTGAAGCTTTCTTT. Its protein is CASRSGTGGFEGFTEAFF.

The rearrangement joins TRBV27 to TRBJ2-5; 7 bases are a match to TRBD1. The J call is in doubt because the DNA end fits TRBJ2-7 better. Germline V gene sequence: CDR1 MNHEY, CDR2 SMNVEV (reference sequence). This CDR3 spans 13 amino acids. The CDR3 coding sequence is TGTGCCAGCAGCCTTGGACAGGACTACGAGCAGTACTTC. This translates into CASSLGQDYEQYF.

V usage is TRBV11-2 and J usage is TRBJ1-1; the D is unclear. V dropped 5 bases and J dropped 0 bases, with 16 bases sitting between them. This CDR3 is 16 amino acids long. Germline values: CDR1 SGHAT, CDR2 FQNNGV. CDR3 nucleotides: TGTGCCAGCAGCCCTCTAGGGAAAATGATGAACACTGAAGCTTTCTTT. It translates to CASSPLGKMMNTEAFF.

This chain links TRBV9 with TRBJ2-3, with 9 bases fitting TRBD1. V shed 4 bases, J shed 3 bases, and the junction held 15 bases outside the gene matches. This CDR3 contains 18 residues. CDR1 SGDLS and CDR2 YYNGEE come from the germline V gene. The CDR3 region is CASSYQTAGTGITDTQYF. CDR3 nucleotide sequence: TGTGCCAGCAGCTACCAAACAGCCGGGACAGGGATTACAGATACGCAGTATTTT. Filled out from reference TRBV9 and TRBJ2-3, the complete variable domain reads DSGVTQTPKHLITATGQRVTLRCSPRSGDLSVYWYQQSLDQGLQFLIQYYNGEERAKGNILERFSAQQFPDLHSELNLSSLELGDSALYFCASSYQTAGTGITDTQYFGPGTRLTVL.

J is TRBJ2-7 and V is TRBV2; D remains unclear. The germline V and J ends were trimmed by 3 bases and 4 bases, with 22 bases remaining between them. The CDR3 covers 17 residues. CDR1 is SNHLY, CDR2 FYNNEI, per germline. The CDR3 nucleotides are TGTGCCAGCAGTGAGGGCGCGCAGGTTAGAAGATTGTACGAGCAGTACTTC. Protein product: CASSEGAQVRRLYEQYF.

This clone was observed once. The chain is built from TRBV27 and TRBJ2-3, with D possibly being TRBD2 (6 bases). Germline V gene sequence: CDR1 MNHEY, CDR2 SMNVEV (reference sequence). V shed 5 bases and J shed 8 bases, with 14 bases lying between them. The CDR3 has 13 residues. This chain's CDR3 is CASSLSERATQYF. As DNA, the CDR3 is TGTGCCAGCAGTCTTAGCGAGCGGGCTACGCAGTATTTT.

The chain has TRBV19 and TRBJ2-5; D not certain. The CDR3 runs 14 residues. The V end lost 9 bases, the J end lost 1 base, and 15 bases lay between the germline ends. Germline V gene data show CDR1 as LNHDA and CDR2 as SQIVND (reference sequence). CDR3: CASRIFHAQETQYF. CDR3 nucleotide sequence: TGTGCCAGCCGGATCTTCCACGCCCAAGAGACCCAGTACTTC.

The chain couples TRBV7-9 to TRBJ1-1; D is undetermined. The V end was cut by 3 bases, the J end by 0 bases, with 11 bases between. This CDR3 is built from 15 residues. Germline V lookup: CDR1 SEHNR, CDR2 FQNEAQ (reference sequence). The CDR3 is CASSLIDTMNTEAFF. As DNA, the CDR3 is TGTGCCAGCAGCTTGATAGACACAATGAACACTGAAGCTTTCTTT.

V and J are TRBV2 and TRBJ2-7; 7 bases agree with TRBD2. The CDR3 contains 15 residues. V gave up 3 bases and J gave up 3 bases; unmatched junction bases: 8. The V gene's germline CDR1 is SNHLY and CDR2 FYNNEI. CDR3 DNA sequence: TGTGCCAGCAGTGATTTATCGGGAGGAAGCTACGAGCAGTACTTC. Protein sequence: CASSDLSGGSYEQYF.

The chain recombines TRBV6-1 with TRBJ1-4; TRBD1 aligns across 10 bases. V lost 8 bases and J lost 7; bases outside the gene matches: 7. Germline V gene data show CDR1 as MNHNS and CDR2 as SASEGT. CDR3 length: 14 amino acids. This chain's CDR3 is CASGDRGRFEKLFF. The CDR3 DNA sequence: TGTGCCAGCGGAGACAGGGGGCGATTTGAAAAACTGTTTTTT.

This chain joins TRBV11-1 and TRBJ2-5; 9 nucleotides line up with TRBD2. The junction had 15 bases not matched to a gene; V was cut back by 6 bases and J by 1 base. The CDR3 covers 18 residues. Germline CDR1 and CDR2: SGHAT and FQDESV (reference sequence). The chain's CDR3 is CASSAPRGGLAIQETQYF. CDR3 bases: TGTGCCAGCAGTGCCCCCCGGGGGGGACTAGCAATCCAAGAGACCCAGTACTTC.

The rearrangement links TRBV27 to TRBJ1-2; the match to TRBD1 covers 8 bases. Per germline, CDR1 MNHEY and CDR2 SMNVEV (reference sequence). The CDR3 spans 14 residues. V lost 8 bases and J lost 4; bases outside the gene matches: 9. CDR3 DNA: TGTGCCAGCGGAGACAGGGGTTGGGGCTATGGCTACACCTTC. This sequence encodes CASGDRGWGYGYTF.

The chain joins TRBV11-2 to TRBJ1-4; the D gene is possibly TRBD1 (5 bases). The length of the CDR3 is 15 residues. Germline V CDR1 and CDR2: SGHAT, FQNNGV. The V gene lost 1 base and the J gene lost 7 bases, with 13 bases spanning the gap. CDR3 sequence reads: CASSLGGAMSEKLFF. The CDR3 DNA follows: TGTGCCAGCAGCTTAGGCGGGGCAATGAGTGAAAAACTGTTTTTT.

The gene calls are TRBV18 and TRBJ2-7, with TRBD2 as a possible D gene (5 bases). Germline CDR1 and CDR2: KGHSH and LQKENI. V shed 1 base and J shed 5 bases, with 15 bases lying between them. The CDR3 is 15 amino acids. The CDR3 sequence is CASSPLSRDPDEQYF. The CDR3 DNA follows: TGTGCCAGCTCACCACTTTCTCGGGATCCTGACGAGCAGTACTTC. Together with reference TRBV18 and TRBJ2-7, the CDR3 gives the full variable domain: NAGVMQNPRHLVRRRGQEARLRCSPMKGHSHVYWYRQLPEEGLKFMVYLQKENIIDESGMPKERFSAEFPKEGPSILRIQQVVRGDSAAYFCASSPLSRDPDEQYFGPGTRLTVT.

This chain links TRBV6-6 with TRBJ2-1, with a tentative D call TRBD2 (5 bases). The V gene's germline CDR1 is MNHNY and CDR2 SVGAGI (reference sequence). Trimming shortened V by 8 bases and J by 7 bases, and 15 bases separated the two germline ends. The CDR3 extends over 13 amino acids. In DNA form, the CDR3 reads TGTGCCAGCGCCCCTGAAGGGAGAAATGAGCAGTTCTTC. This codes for CASAPEGRNEQFF.

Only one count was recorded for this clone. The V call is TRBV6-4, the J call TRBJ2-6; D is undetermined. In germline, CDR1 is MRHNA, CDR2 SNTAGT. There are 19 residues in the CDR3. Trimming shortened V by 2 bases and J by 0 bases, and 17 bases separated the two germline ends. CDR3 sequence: CASSDSYTADSSGANVLTF. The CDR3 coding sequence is TGTGCCAGCAGTGACAGTTATACAGCTGATTCCTCTGGGGCCAACGTCCTGACTTTC.

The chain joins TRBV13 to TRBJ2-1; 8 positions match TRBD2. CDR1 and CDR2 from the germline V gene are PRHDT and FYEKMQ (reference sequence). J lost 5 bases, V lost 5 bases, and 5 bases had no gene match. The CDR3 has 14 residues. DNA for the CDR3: TGTGCCAGCAGCGTGACTAGCGCAAACAATGAGCAGTTCTTC. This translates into CASSVTSANNEQFF.

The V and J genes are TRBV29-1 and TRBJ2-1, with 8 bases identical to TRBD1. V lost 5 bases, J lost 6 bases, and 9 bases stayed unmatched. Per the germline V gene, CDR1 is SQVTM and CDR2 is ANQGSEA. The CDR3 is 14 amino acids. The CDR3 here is CSVPQGAFVNEQFF. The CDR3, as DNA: TGCAGCGTTCCTCAGGGGGCTTTTGTCAATGAGCAGTTCTTC.

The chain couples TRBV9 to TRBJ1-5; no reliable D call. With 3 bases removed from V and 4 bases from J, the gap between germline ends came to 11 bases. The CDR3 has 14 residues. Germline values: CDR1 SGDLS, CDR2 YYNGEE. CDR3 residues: CASSGGRGNQPQHF. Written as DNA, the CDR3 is TGTGCCAGCAGCGGAGGGCGAGGGAATCAGCCCCAGCATTTT.

CDR3: CASSPLGQGVSGNTIYF. The DNA of the CDR3 is TGCGCCAGCAGCCCACTGGGACAGGGGGTCTCTGGAAACACCATATATTTT. The chain combines TRBV4-3 with TRBJ1-3, with 11 bases identical to TRBD1. V gave up 4 bases and J gave up 0 bases; unmatched junction bases: 5. Germline CDR1 reads LGHNA; CDR2 reads YSLEER. This CDR3 is built from 17 residues.